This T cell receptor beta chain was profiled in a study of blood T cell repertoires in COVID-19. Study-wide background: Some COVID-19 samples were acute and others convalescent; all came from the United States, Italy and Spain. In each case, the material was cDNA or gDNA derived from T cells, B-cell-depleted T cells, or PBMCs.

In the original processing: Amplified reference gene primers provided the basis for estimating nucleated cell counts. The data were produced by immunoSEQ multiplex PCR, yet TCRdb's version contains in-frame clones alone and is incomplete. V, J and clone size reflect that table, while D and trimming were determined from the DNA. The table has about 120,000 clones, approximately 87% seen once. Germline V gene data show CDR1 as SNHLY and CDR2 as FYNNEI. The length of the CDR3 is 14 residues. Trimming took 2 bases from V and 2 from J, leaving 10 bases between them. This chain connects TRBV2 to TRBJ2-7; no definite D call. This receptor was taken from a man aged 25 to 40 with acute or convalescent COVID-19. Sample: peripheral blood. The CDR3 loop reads CASSESPGPYEQYF. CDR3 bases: TGTGCCAGCAGTGAATCCCCAGGCCCCTACGAGCAGTACTTC.